Below, 4 T cell receptor beta chains from the same sample are listed, as sequenced in a study of cytomegalovirus exposure and HLA in healthy donors. The PCR contained 60 Vbeta and 13 Jbeta primers. Using immunoSEQ multiplex PCR, the repertoire was profiled, and TCRdb retains in-frame clones only, with some absent. The sample contains some 170,000 clones, roughly 80% of which appear only once. The sample taken for sequencing was PBMCs. Receptor source: a man aged 35 to 55 in good health and CMV-seronegative.

This clone was counted a few times. The rearrangement links TRBV27 to TRBJ2-3; TRBD2 matches at 8 bases. The CDR3 length is 17 residues. V dropped 8 bases and J dropped 3; count of bases not matched to a gene: 16. CDR1 and CDR2 (germline): MNHEY, SMNVEV (reference sequence). CDR3 region: CASRMGDSGARTDTQYF. Here the CDR3 DNA reads TGTGCCAGCCGCATGGGGGATAGCGGGGCCAGGACAGATACGCAGTATTTT.

J is TRBJ1-2 and V is TRBV2; 7 bases match TRBD1. The CDR3 has 15 residues. The V gene's germline CDR1 is SNHLY and CDR2 FYNNEI. The trim removed 6 bases at V and 8 bases at J, leaving 15 bases unmatched. The CDR3 is CASRTVEGALEGYTF. The CDR3 DNA reads as TGTGCCAGCAGGACAGTAGAGGGGGCGTTAGAGGGCTACACCTTC.

V usage is TRBV7-3 and J usage is TRBJ2-2; D possibly corresponds to TRBD2 (7 bases). The germline gives CDR1 SGHTA, CDR2 FQGTGA. Trimming took 5 bases from V and 3 from J, leaving 19 bases between them. This CDR3 has 17 residues. The DNA for the CDR3 is TGTGCCAGCAGCCAAGGGGGGGGCCGTACTTACACCGGGGAGCTGTTTTTT. Translated: CASSQGGGRTYTGELFF. The entire variable domain, with the rest obtained from reference TRBV7-3 and TRBJ2-2, is as follows: GAGVSQTPSNKVTEKGKYVELRCDPISGHTALYWYRQSLGQGPEFLIYFQGTGAADDSGLPNDRFFAVRPEGSVSTLKIQRTERGDSAVYLCASSQGGGRTYTGELFFGEGSRLTVL.

The chain couples TRBV30 to TRBJ2-3; a weak D match, TRBD1 (6 bases). V was pared by 4 bases and J by 2 bases, with 16 bases between. CDR3 length: 15 amino acids. Germline V gives CDR1 GTSNPN, CDR2 SVGIG (reference sequence). CDR3 bases: TGTGCCTGGAACAGGGAAACCCCACCCACAGATACGCAGTATTTT. Its translation: CAWNRETPPTDTQYF.